The 20 T cell receptor beta chains below were found in one sample sequenced in a study of cytomegalovirus exposure and HLA in healthy donors. This PCR relied on a set of 60 Vbeta primers and 13 Jbeta primers. The data were produced by immunoSEQ multiplex PCR, yet TCRdb's version contains in-frame clones alone and is incomplete. The sample comprises fewer than 200,000 clones, around 80% of which are singletons, and 0.65% to 0.75% rests with the top ten. The sequenced material came from PBMCs. The receptors come from a woman in her thirties or forties in good health and CMV-seronegative.

The chain couples TRBV2 to TRBJ2-1; 15 nucleotides line up with TRBD2. Germline CDR1 reads SNHLY; CDR2 reads FYNNEI. Germline trimming cut 8 bases from V and 5 bases from J; bases unmatched to any gene: 19. The CDR3 totals 20 residues. CDR3 DNA: TGTGCCAGCCTTCCTGTACGGGGGACTAGCGGGAGGCGGGGGGACAATGAGCAGTTCTTC. It codes for CASLPVRGTSGRRGDNEQFF. The full variable domain, in which reference TRBV2 and TRBJ2-1 provide the parts outside the CDR3, is EPEVTQTPSHQVTQMGQEVILRCVPISNHLYFYWYRQILGQKVEFLVSFYNNEISEKSEIFDDQFSVERPDGSNFTLKIRSTKLEDSAMYFCASLPVRGTSGRRGDNEQFFGPGTRLTVL.

The chain joins TRBV12-5 to TRBJ1-2; D might be TRBD1 (5 bases). The V gene lost 5 bases and the J gene lost 5 bases, with 12 bases spanning the gap. This CDR3 has 13 amino acids. Germline assignment: CDR1 LGHNT and CDR2 FRNRAP. CDR3 sequence reads: CASGLGGEYGYTF. The CDR3 DNA reads TGTGCTAGTGGTCTGGGGGGGGAATATGGCTACACCTTC. Supplemented by reference TRBV12-5 and TRBJ1-2, the full variable domain reads DARVTQTPRHKVTEMGQEVTMRCQPILGHNTVFWYRQTMMQGLELLAYFRNRAPLDDSGMPKDRFSAEMPDATLATLKIQPSEPRDSAVYFCASGLGGEYGYTFGSGTRLTVV.

The chain couples TRBV4-3 to TRBJ1-2, with D uncertain. Germline V gene data show CDR1 as LGHNA and CDR2 as YSLEER. Trimming removed 0 bases from V and 8 bases from J, with 10 bases in between. The CDR3 loop spans 13 amino acids. CDR3 nucleotide sequence: TGCGCCAGCAGCCAAGATTTCGCGATCGGCTACACCTTC. Its protein product is CASSQDFAIGYTF.

This clone was recorded a few times. This chain uses TRBV28 with TRBJ2-1, with D possibly being TRBD2 (5 bases). Deletions cut 6 bases from V and 2 bases from J, with 11 bases between. Germline-derived CDR1 and CDR2 are MDHEN and SYDVKM. The CDR3 has 14 amino acids. CDR3 amino acids: CASRRPSPYNEQFF. The CDR3 bases are TGTGCCAGCAGACGTCCTAGCCCCTACAATGAGCAGTTCTTC.

This chain uses TRBV11-3 with TRBJ2-7, with TRBD2 matching 10 bases. Germline V gene sequence: CDR1 SGHNT, CDR2 YENEEA. V shed 1 base and J 6 bases; nucleotides not matched to a gene: 6. The CDR3 runs to 15 residues. In DNA form, the CDR3 reads TGTGCCAGCAGCTTAGGTGCTAGCGGGAGTTTCGAGCAGTACTTC. This codes for CASSLGASGSFEQYF.

The V and J genes are TRBV11-1 and TRBJ1-1; D may be TRBD1 (6 bases). The length of the CDR3 is 14 residues. Trimming pared 1 base from V and 6 bases from J, leaving 12 bases between. Germline CDR1 reads SGHAT; CDR2 reads FQDESV (reference sequence). The DNA for the CDR3 is TGTGCCAGCAGCTTAGACAGGGCCATCTCTGAAGCTTTCTTT. Amino acid sequence: CASSLDRAISEAFF.

V and J are TRBV5-1 and TRBJ1-4; D is undetermined. Trimming shortened V by 4 bases and J by 0 bases, and 10 bases separated the two germline ends. The length of the CDR3 is 15 residues. Looked up from germline, CDR1 is SGHRS and CDR2 is YFSETQ. DNA for the CDR3: TGCGCCAGCAGCGTGAACTCTGCAACTAATGAAAAACTGTTTTTT. This encodes CASSVNSATNEKLFF.

The V call is TRBV9, the J call TRBJ2-1; a possible D gene is TRBD1 (5 bases). The CDR3 is 15 amino acids. V lost 0 bases and J 0 bases, leaving 7 bases between the germline ends. Germline CDR1 and CDR2: SGDLS and YYNGEE. CDR3 bases: TGTGCCAGCAGCGTAGGACAGAGCTCCTACAATGAGCAGTTCTTC. It encodes CASSVGQSSYNEQFF.

The V call is TRBV7-2, the J call TRBJ2-5; no firm D call. The DNA end lines up better with TRBJ2-7; the J call may be wrong. The germline CDR1 and CDR2 sequences are SGHTA and FQGNSA. CDR3 length: 14 amino acids. Here the CDR3 reads CASTLSALSYEQYF. CDR3 DNA sequence: TGTGCCAGCACCCTCAGCGCGCTCTCCTACGAGCAGTACTTC.

This clone was seen only a few times. The CDR3 nucleotides read TGTGCCAGCAGTTTATGGCCCGGAAACACCATATATTTT. It is translated as CASSLWPGNTIYF. V gene TRBV27 combines with J gene TRBJ1-3; D unclear. Germline CDR1 reads MNHEY; CDR2 reads SMNVEV (reference sequence). This CDR3 is 13 amino acids long. Trimming cost V 1 base and J 4 bases, with 5 bases left between them.

The gene calls are TRBV7-2 and TRBJ2-7, with D tentatively TRBD1 (5 bases). CDR3 length: 14 residues. Germline CDR1 SGHTA, CDR2 FQGNSA. With 8 bases removed from V and 0 bases from J, the gap between germline ends came to 14 bases. CDR3 protein: CASLPQAVSYEQYF. The CDR3 DNA is TGTGCCAGCCTTCCACAGGCGGTCTCCTACGAGCAGTACTTC.

This clone was recorded once. The chain is built from TRBV5-1 and TRBJ2-7; D unclear. The germline V and J ends were trimmed by 10 bases and 6 bases, with 8 bases remaining between them. CDR1 and CDR2 from the germline V gene are SGHRS and YFSETQ. The CDR3 has 9 amino acids. The CDR3 protein is CALGGEQYF. DNA of the CDR3: TGCGCCTTAGGCGGCGAGCAGTACTTC.

The chain employs TRBV27 and TRBJ2-6; D ambiguous. Germline V gives CDR1 MNHEY, CDR2 SMNVEV (reference sequence). The CDR3 sequence is 15 residues long. The ends were cut back, 0 bases at V and 4 bases at J, with 7 bases in the middle. This chain's CDR3 is CASSLSVYGANVLTF. The CDR3 nucleotides are TGTGCCAGCAGTTTATCCGTCTACGGGGCCAACGTCCTGACTTTC.

This clone was counted a few times. The rearrangement joins TRBV13 to TRBJ1-6, with TRBD1 matching over 8 bases. J was trimmed by 7 bases and V by 5 bases; bases with no gene match: 4. The CDR3 has 14 residues. The germline V gene encodes CDR1 PRHDT and CDR2 FYEKMQ (reference sequence). The CDR3 bases are TGTGCCAGCAGCCTAACAGGGGGGAATTCACCCCTCCACTTT. It specifies CASSLTGGNSPLHF.

CDR3 DNA sequence: TGTGCCAGCAGTGAAGGGGCAGGGCAGGGGACAGATACGCAGTATTTT. It is translated as CASSEGAGQGTDTQYF. The chain is built from TRBV6-1 and TRBJ2-3; possibly TRBD1 for D (6 bases). The V end lost 1 base, the J end lost 3 bases, and 14 bases lay between the germline ends. CDR3 size: 16 residues. Germline V gene lookup returns CDR1 MNHNS and CDR2 SASEGT.

V is TRBV7-9 and J is TRBJ1-2, with 7 bases aligning to TRBD1. Germline V gives CDR1 SEHNR, CDR2 FQNEAQ (reference sequence). V gave up 3 bases and J gave up 4 bases; unmatched junction bases: 5. This CDR3 has 14 residues. CDR3 sequence: CASSFTGAFYGYTF. CDR3 nucleotide sequence: TGTGCCAGCAGCTTCACAGGGGCCTTCTATGGCTACACCTTC.

This clone showed up just a few times. The genes are TRBV5-1 and TRBJ2-7; the D gene is possibly TRBD2 (6 bases). The CDR3 consists of 13 residues. The V gene's germline CDR1 is SGHRS and CDR2 YFSETQ. V was trimmed by 1 base and J by 1 base, leaving 6 bases between them. CDR3 region: CASSLRESYEQYF. Here the CDR3 DNA reads TGCGCCAGCAGCTTGCGGGAGTCCTACGAGCAGTACTTC.

The chain joins TRBV11-2 to TRBJ1-5; no clear D. The CDR3 contains 14 residues. Germline V gene sequence: CDR1 SGHAT, CDR2 FQNNGV. V was cut by 5 bases and J by 6 bases, with 14 bases left in between. CDR3 nucleotides: TGTGCCAGCAGCATTGGGGTAGGAGGTCAGCCCCAGCATTTT. Amino acid sequence: CASSIGVGGQPQHF.

The CDR3 DNA is TGCAGCGGCTGTGGGCTAGCGGGGGGGCGCACCGGGGAGCTGTTTTTT. Its translation is CSGCGLAGGRTGELFF. The rearrangement joins TRBV29-1 to TRBJ2-2; 12 nucleotides align to TRBD2. Trimming at V came to 7 bases and at J to 4 bases, leaving 10 bases not matched to a gene. The CDR3 runs to 16 residues. Germline CDR1 reads SQVTM; CDR2 reads ANQGSEA.

Comments on this clone: The junction departs from the called germline gene at one end, perhaps through a read error. The gene calls are TRBV6-5 and TRBJ1-1, with D possibly matching TRBD1 (5 bases). The CDR3 is 14 residues long. CDR1 and CDR2 (germline): MNHEY, SVGAGI. The DNA for the CDR3 is TGTGCCAGCAGTTACTCTGGGGAGATGGGACTTGGGATCTTT. As protein: CASSYSGEMGLGIF.